The 30 T cell receptor beta chains presented below share a single source sample, sequenced in a study of cytomegalovirus exposure and HLA in healthy donors. PCR was performed using 60 Vbeta and 13 Jbeta primers. Only in-frame clones appear in the TCRdb table, and some are missing; sequencing was by immunoSEQ multiplex PCR. The sample includes about 130,000 clones, roughly 69% seen only once; the top ten take approximately 2.9%. Sequencing used PBMCs. All receptors derive from a human donor in good health.

The chain couples TRBV28 to TRBJ1-2; TRBD1 matches 12 bases. Per germline, CDR1 MDHEN and CDR2 SYDVKM. The V segment lost 3 bases and the J segment 7 bases; nucleotides outside the gene matches: 15. The CDR3 has 18 amino acids. CDR3 DNA: TGTGCCAGCAGTTTCGGGGGACAGGGGGCGTTGTCCCCGGGTGGCTACACCTTC. It specifies CASSFGGQGALSPGGYTF.

This clone was observed a handful of times. J is TRBJ2-7 and V is TRBV5-1; TRBD2 aligns across 9 bases. The CDR3 has 15 amino acids. Germline V gene sequence: CDR1 SGHRS, CDR2 YFSETQ. V shed 4 bases and J 6 bases; nucleotides not matched to a gene: 11. For the CDR3, the DNA is TGCGCCAGCAGCACCGTAGCGGGAGTGGACCGCGAGCAGTACTTC. It codes for CASSTVAGVDREQYF.

This rearrangement joins TRBV5-1 to TRBJ2-5, with TRBD2 matching over 12 bases. The J call is doubtful: the DNA matches TRBJ2-7 better. This CDR3 spans 16 amino acids. Germline V gene data show CDR1 as SGHRS and CDR2 as YFSETQ. CDR3 bases: TGCGCCAGCAGCTTGTTGACTAGCGGGAGCTCCTACGAGCAGTACTTC. This encodes CASSLLTSGSSYEQYF.

This clone was seen only a few times. V is TRBV7-8 and J is TRBJ2-3; 11 nucleotides align to TRBD2. CDR1 SGHVS and CDR2 FQNEAQ come from the germline V gene. The CDR3 contains 18 residues. Germline trimming cut 6 bases from V and 2 bases from J; bases unmatched to any gene: 13. CDR3 in amino acids: CASRPLAGAPVATDTQYF. The CDR3 nucleotides are TGTGCCAGCAGACCACTAGCGGGAGCCCCCGTTGCCACAGATACGCAGTATTTT.

This chain links TRBV10-1 with TRBJ2-7; TRBD1 matches at 10 bases. The CDR3 has 19 amino acids. J was trimmed by 2 bases and V by 5 bases; bases with no gene match: 18. The germline gives CDR1 WNHNN, CDR2 SYGVQD (reference sequence). CDR3 bases: TGCGCCAGCAGTAGCAGAAAAACCACCCCCGGGACAGGGGCCTACGAGCAGTACTTC. Translating gives CASSSRKTTPGTGAYEQYF.

V is TRBV13 and J is TRBJ1-2; TRBD1 might be the D (6 bases). CDR3 length: 15 amino acids. Trimming took off 1 base at V and 2 bases at J, with 11 bases between the two ends. The germline V gene has CDR1 PRHDT and CDR2 FYEKMQ (reference sequence). In DNA, the CDR3 is TGTGCCAGCAGCTTAGATCTGGGGGCGAACTATGGCTACACCTTC. It specifies CASSLDLGANYGYTF. Variable domain in full (rest from reference TRBV13 and TRBJ1-2): AAGVIQSPRHLIKEKRETATLKCYPIPRHDTVYWYQQGPGQDPQFLISFYEKMQSDKGSIPDRFSAQQFSDYHSELNMSSLELGDSALYFCASSLDLGANYGYTFGSGTRLTVV.

The V and J genes are TRBV7-2 and TRBJ2-5; D is uncertain. The germline V gene has CDR1 SGHTA and CDR2 FQGNSA. Trimming pared 2 bases from V and 2 bases from J, leaving 9 bases between. This CDR3 region has 14 residues. The CDR3 coding sequence is TGTGCCAGCAGCTTAATCTCGAGTCAAGAGACCCAGTACTTC. Translation gives CASSLISSQETQYF.

The chain combines TRBV5-4 with TRBJ2-1, with 10 positions matching TRBD2. The germline CDR1 and CDR2 sequences are SGHNT and YYREEE (reference sequence). The CDR3 is 17 residues long. With 0 bases clipped from V and 9 bases from J, the junction kept 12 bases outside the gene matches. CDR3: CASSLATGPSGSGEQFF. CDR3 in DNA: TGTGCCAGCAGCTTGGCAACCGGTCCTAGCGGGAGTGGTGAGCAGTTCTTC.

This rearrangement joins TRBV6-5 to TRBJ2-7, with 11 bases aligning to TRBD1. The CDR3 totals 14 residues. Germline loops: CDR1 MNHEY, CDR2 SVGAGI. With V trimmed by 10 bases and J by 4 bases, 9 bases remained unmatched. This chain's CDR3 is CATMGTGGAYEQYF. The CDR3 bases are TGTGCCACCATGGGGACAGGGGGGGCGTACGAGCAGTACTTC.

The chain combines TRBV6-6 with TRBJ2-2; 8 bases align to TRBD2. In germline, CDR1 is MNHNY, CDR2 SVGAGI (reference sequence). The CDR3 is made up of 16 amino acids. V lost 3 bases and J lost 4; bases outside the gene matches: 7. The CDR3 here is CASSYLGLAGTGELFF. CDR3 DNA sequence: TGTGCCAGCAGTTATTTGGGGCTAGCGGGCACCGGGGAGCTGTTTTTT.

This clone was seen only a few times. CDR3 bases: TGCGCCAGCAGCACCGGACAGGTCAACACTGAAGCTTTCTTT. This translates into CASSTGQVNTEAFF. The rearrangement joins TRBV5-1 to TRBJ1-1; TRBD1 matches 7 bases. The CDR3 runs to 14 residues. V shed 4 bases and J 2 bases; nucleotides not matched to a gene: 5. Germline V CDR1 and CDR2: SGHRS, YFSETQ.

This clone was picked up a small number of times. The gene calls are TRBV4-3 and TRBJ2-7, with 8 bases matching TRBD1. Trimming at V came to 4 bases and at J to 1 base, leaving 6 bases not matched to a gene. CDR1 is LGHNA and CDR2 is YSLEER in the germline V gene. The length of the CDR3 is 15 residues. For the CDR3, the DNA is TGCGCCAGCAGCCCACGGCGACAGGGGTCCTACGAGCAGTACTTC. This encodes CASSPRRQGSYEQYF.

This chain connects TRBV12-5 to TRBJ2-5; D gene ambiguous. The DNA end lines up better with TRBJ2-7; the J call may be wrong. CDR1 is LGHNT, CDR2 FRNRAP, per germline. The CDR3 sequence is 14 residues long. CDR3 sequence: CASGLDLPPYEQYF. CDR3 DNA sequence: TGTGCTAGTGGTTTGGACCTCCCTCCCTACGAGCAGTACTTC.

The sample holds one count of this clone. This chain joins TRBV5-4 and TRBJ1-1; TRBD1 might be the D (5 bases). Trimming removed 4 bases from V and 6 bases from J, with 13 bases in between. The germline gives CDR1 SGHNT, CDR2 YYREEE (reference sequence). The CDR3 spans 13 residues. The CDR3 nucleotides read TGTGCCAGCAGCCTTTCACAGGTCTCTGAAGCTTTCTTT. It yields the protein CASSLSQVSEAFF.

This chain joins TRBV11-2 and TRBJ2-5, with 9 bases that match TRBD2. V dropped 1 base and J dropped 0; count of bases not matched to a gene: 3. The CDR3 covers 16 residues. CDR1 and CDR2 (germline): SGHAT, FQNNGV. Here the CDR3 DNA reads TGTGCCAGCAGCTTAGGCATAGCGGGGGACCAAGAGACCCAGTACTTC. Translation gives CASSLGIAGDQETQYF.

The V and J genes are TRBV7-9 and TRBJ2-3, with D possibly being TRBD2 (5 bases). V dropped 0 bases and J dropped 2 bases, with 9 bases sitting between them. Looked up from germline, CDR1 is SEHNR and CDR2 is FQNEAQ (reference sequence). The CDR3 has 15 residues. The CDR3 sequence is CASSLASGITDTQYF. The CDR3 DNA sequence: TGTGCCAGCAGCTTAGCTTCGGGGATCACAGATACGCAGTATTTT. The full variable domain, completed using reference TRBV7-9 and TRBJ2-3, is DTGVSQNPRHKITKRGQNVTFRCDPISEHNRLYWYRQTLGQGPEFLTYFQNEAQLEKSRLLSDRFSAERPKGSFSTLEIQRTEQGDSAMYLCASSLASGITDTQYFGPGTRLTVL.

This clone has a single count. In DNA, the CDR3 is TGTGCCAGCAGCGACAGGGCCTCCTACAATGAGCAGTTCTTC. Its protein is CASSDRASYNEQFF. The gene calls are TRBV7-2 and TRBJ2-1, with 7 bases matching TRBD1. This CDR3 region has 14 residues. Germline assignment: CDR1 SGHTA and CDR2 FQGNSA. The ends lost 5 bases at V and 0 bases at J; junction bases unmatched: 1.

This chain links TRBV7-2 with TRBJ2-3; possible D gene TRBD2, 5 bases. Trimming shortened V by 1 base and J by 5 bases, and 13 bases separated the two germline ends. The germline V gene encodes CDR1 SGHTA and CDR2 FQGNSA. The CDR3 extends over 15 amino acids. CDR3 residues: CASSLVDSAGDTQYF. CDR3 nucleotides: TGTGCCAGCAGCTTAGTGGATAGCGCGGGAGATACGCAGTATTTT.

The chain has TRBV4-3 and TRBJ2-7; D is unresolved. The CDR3 length is 15 residues. Trimming shortened V by 4 bases and J by 0 bases, and 13 bases separated the two germline ends. In germline, CDR1 is LGHNA, CDR2 YSLEER. CDR3 sequence reads: CASSPRVHPSYEQYF. The CDR3 DNA follows: TGCGCCAGCAGCCCGAGAGTCCACCCCTCCTACGAGCAGTACTTC.

J is TRBJ2-7 and V is TRBV5-1; maybe TRBD2 (7 bases). Trimming removed 0 bases at V and 3 bases at J, with 16 bases between. CDR3 length equals 16 residues. CDR1 is SGHRS, CDR2 YFSETQ, per germline. The CDR3 nucleotides are TGCGCCAGCAGCTTGGGGGCGGGGGCCGGGTTCTACGAGCAGTACTTC. Translating it yields CASSLGAGAGFYEQYF.

The rearrangement joins TRBV28 to TRBJ2-1, with 7 bases matching TRBD2. The J segment lost 4 bases and the V segment lost 7 bases, leaving 13 bases of the junction unmatched. CDR1 and CDR2 from the germline V gene are MDHEN and SYDVKM. The CDR3 has 16 residues. The CDR3 DNA follows: TGTGCCAGCACTCAACCGGGGGGAAGCGGTTACAATGAGCAGTTCTTC. It specifies CASTQPGGSGYNEQFF.

The chain links TRBV30 to TRBJ2-7; 7 bases line up with TRBD1. Per germline, CDR1 GTSNPN and CDR2 SVGIG (reference sequence). The CDR3 is made up of 13 amino acids. Trimming took 4 bases from V and 6 from J; bases not matched to a gene: 9. CDR3 amino acids: CAWTSGQPTEQYF. The CDR3 DNA reads TGTGCCTGGACCTCGGGACAGCCGACCGAGCAGTACTTC.

This clone was counted only a few times. The chain has TRBV7-2 and TRBJ2-1; D possibly corresponds to TRBD1 (5 bases). The CDR3 consists of 14 residues. Germline V gene sequence: CDR1 SGHTA, CDR2 FQGNSA. With 5 bases removed from V and 2 bases from J, the gap between germline ends came to 10 bases. This chain's CDR3 is CASSLMGPYNEQFF. As DNA, the CDR3 is TGTGCCAGCAGCCTTATGGGGCCCTACAATGAGCAGTTCTTC.

This chain connects TRBV4-2 to TRBJ1-6, with TRBD1 matching 7 bases. J gave up 6 bases and V 0 bases, and 2 bases lay outside the gene matches. The germline V gene encodes CDR1 LGHNA and CDR2 YNFKEQ. The CDR3 has 15 amino acids. CDR3 bases: TGTGCCAGCAGCCAAGAGAGGACAGGTAATTCACCCCTCCACTTT. Translation gives CASSQERTGNSPLHF.

The chain links TRBV2 to TRBJ2-3; 8 bases match TRBD1. Germline loops: CDR1 SNHLY, CDR2 FYNNEI. CDR3 length equals 17 residues. The ends lost 1 base at V and 0 bases at J; junction bases unmatched: 6. This CDR3 is CASSEGWTGSSTDTQYF. As DNA, the CDR3 is TGTGCCAGCAGTGAAGGGTGGACAGGGTCAAGCACAGATACGCAGTATTTT.

This clone occurred a few times. The chain combines TRBV5-1 with TRBJ2-7; 10 positions match TRBD2. With 4 bases clipped from V and 4 bases from J, the junction kept 8 bases outside the gene matches. The CDR3 has 15 amino acids. Per the germline V gene, CDR1 is SGHRS and CDR2 is YFSETQ. CDR3 amino acids: CASSQVKREGYEQYF. The CDR3 DNA follows: TGCGCCAGCAGCCAAGTTAAGCGGGAGGGTTACGAGCAGTACTTC.

The chain couples TRBV6-5 to TRBJ1-5; 8 bases agree with TRBD1. Trimming took 6 bases from V and 2 from J; bases not matched to a gene: 6. The length of the CDR3 is 15 residues. CDR1 and CDR2 from the germline V gene are MNHEY and SVGAGI. CDR3: CASRPMGQGNQPQHF. DNA for the CDR3: TGTGCCAGCAGACCCATGGGACAGGGCAATCAGCCCCAGCATTTT.

This chain links TRBV6-6 with TRBJ2-5, with a weak D call TRBD1 (5 bases). The CDR3 sequence is 13 residues long. Germline V gene lookup returns CDR1 MNHNY and CDR2 SVGAGI (reference sequence). The V end was cut by 6 bases, the J end by 4 bases, with 12 bases between. The CDR3 sequence is CASRDMGLETQYF. The CDR3 DNA reads TGTGCCAGCAGGGACATGGGTTTAGAGACCCAGTACTTC.

The genes are TRBV5-4 and TRBJ1-4; the match to TRBD1 covers 8 bases. V shed 4 bases, J shed 7 bases, and the junction held 15 bases outside the gene matches. The CDR3 is 17 residues long. In germline, CDR1 is SGHNT, CDR2 YYREEE (reference sequence). CDR3 residues: CASSRPGTGIGAEKLFF. In DNA form, the CDR3 reads TGTGCCAGCAGCCGTCCCGGGACAGGAATCGGCGCTGAAAAACTGTTTTTT.

This clone was detected only a few times. The germline gene is not matched at one end of the junction; a read error may be the cause. This sequence joins TRBV7-9 and TRBJ2-1, with TRBD1 identical over 11 bases. Germline values: CDR1 SEHNR, CDR2 FQNEAQ (reference sequence). CDR3 length equals 16 residues. The CDR3 DNA reads TGTTCCAGCAGCCCCTGGACAGGGGGCACCTACAATGAGCAGTTCTTC. Translated, it gives CSSSPWTGGTYNEQFF.